The entry below gives a single TCR beta chain sequence along with its context. What it binds is unknown. This record belongs to a study of T cell responses to AZD1222 COVID-19 vaccine. At the level of the study: Pooling of second doses given at about 4 or about 12 weeks was done. Study-level results: The number of AZD1222 recipients seropositive at baseline was only five to seven. Receipt of two AZD1222 doses was followed by a rise in Spike-specific TCR breadth and depth.

Profiled with immunoSEQ multiplex PCR; TCRdb holds only in-frame clones, not every one. Here the sample spans 150,000 to 200,000 clones, just over 90% being singletons. Germline-derived CDR1 and CDR2 are ENHRY and SYGVKD. CDR3 length equals 12 residues. The V gene lost 2 bases and the J gene lost 9 bases, with 9 bases spanning the gap. The genes are TRBV10-3 and TRBJ2-3; D is undetermined. The sample consisted of peripheral blood, taken on day 0 of AZD1222 vaccination. The sequence came from an adult in good health. This CDR3 reads CAISEPFVTQYF. The CDR3 nucleotides read TGTGCCATCAGTGAGCCCTTTGTGACGCAGTATTTT.